The present entry profiles one T cell receptor (beta chain) with its context. Its antigen is not identified. No conserved phenylalanine or tryptophan is present at the end of the CDR3, so a read error is the likely explanation. The limits of the CDR3 on the DNA are not certain, so only TCRdb's listed CDR3 is given. From germline, CDR1 is SGHTA and CDR2 FQGNSA. The CDR3 sequence runs 10 residues, both termini included. This record comes from a study of esophageal squamous cell carcinoma under preoperative chemotherapy. Time point given: before preoperative PTX-NDP chemotherapy. Each CDR3 protein gets one entry after TCRdb re-called the PCR reads with MiXCR. The repertoire holds approximately 12,000 distinct CDR3 sequences, with approximately 54% as singletons. Whole-study findings and limits: Chemotherapy was followed by significantly higher TCR diversity in peripheral T cells only, not tumor-infiltrating lymphocytes. After treatment, tumor-infiltrating lymphocytes apparently came partly from blood T cells.

This sequence originates from a human donor with esophageal squamous cell carcinoma. The donor label of this sample is uncertain. The V call is TRBV7-2, the J call TRBJ2-4; no check of the table's D call, TRBD2, against the DNA was made. Sampling took place from a patient given preoperative chemotherapy. The CDR3 loop reads CASSFREGLL.